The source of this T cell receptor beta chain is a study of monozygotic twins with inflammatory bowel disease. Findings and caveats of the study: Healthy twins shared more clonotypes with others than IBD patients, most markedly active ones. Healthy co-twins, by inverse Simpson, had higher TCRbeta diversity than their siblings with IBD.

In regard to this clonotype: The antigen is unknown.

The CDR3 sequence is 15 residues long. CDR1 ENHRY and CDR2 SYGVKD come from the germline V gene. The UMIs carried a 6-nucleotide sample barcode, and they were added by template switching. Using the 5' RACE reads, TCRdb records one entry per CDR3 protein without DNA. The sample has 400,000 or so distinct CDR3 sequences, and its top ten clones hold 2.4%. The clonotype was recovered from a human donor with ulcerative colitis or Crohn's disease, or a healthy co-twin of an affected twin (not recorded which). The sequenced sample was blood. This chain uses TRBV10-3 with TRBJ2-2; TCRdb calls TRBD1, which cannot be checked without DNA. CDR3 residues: CAISGRGQYTGELFF.